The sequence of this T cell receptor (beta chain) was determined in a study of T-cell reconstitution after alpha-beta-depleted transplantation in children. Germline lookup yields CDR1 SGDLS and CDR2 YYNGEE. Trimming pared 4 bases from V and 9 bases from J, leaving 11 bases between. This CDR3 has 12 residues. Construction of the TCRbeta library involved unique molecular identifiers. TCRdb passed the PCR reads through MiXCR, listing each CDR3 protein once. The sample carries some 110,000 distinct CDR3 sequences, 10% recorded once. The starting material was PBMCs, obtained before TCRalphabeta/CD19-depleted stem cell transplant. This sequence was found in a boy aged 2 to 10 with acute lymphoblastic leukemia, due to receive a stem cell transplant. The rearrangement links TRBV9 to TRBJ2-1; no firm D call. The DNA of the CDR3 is TGTGCCAGCAGCACCGGAAGCGCTGAGCAGTTCTTC. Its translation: CASSTGSAEQFF.